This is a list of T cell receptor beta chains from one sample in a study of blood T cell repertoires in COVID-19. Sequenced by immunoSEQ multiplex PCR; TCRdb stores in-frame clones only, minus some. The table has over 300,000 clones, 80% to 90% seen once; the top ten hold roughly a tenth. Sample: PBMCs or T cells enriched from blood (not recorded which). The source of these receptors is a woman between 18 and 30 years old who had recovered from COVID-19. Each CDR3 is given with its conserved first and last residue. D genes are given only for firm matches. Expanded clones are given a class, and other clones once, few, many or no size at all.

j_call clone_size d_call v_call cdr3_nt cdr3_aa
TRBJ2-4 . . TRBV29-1 TGCAGCGTTGAAGGTGGACAGGGAGGGGACATTCAGTACTTC CSVEGGQGGDIQYF
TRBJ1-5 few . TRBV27 TGTGCCAGCAGTTTACAGGGTGAGCACCAGCCCCAGCATTTT CASSLQGEHQPQHF
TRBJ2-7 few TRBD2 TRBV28 TGTGCCAGCAGCTGGGAGCGGGAGGCGTACGAGCAGTACTTC CASSWEREAYEQYF
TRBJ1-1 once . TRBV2 TGTGCCAGCAAATCGGCGGAGCTCACTGAAGCTTTCTTT CASKSAELTEAFF
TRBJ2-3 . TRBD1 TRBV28 TGTGCCAGCACCCCCCATCCGGGACAGGGGATTAATACGCAGTATTTT CASTPHPGQGINTQYF
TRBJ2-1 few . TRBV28 TGTGCCAGCATCCCAGGGCAACTCTACAATGAGCAGTTCTTC CASIPGQLYNEQFF
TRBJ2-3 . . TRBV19 TGTGCCAGTAGTATGCGCAGGGACACAGATACGCAGTATTTT CASSMRRDTDTQYF
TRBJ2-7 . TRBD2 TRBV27 TGTGCCAGCAGTTTATTAGCTAGCGGGAGGGTGAACGAGCAGTACTTC CASSLLASGRVNEQYF
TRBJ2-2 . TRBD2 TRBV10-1 TGCGCCAGCAGCGGGGGGTGGAACACCGGGGAGCTGTTTTTT CASSGGWNTGELFF
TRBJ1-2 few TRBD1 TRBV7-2 TGTGCCAGCAGCTCTAACCGGGACAGGGGGCGCCCGCTTGACTATGGCTACACCTTC CASSSNRDRGRPLDYGYTF
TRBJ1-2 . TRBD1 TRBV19 TGTGCCAGTAGTAAGGACAGGGTGCATGGCTACACCTTC CASSKDRVHGYTF
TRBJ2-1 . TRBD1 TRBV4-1 TGCGCCAGCAGCCAAGATTGGGGACAGGGGGTAAGGTACAATGAGCAGTTCTTC CASSQDWGQGVRYNEQFF
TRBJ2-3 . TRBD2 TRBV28 TGTGCCAGCACGAGGAACGGGGGGACAGATACGCAGTATTTT CASTRNGGTDTQYF
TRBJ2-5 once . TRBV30 TGTGCCTGGGGGGGCGTGGAGACCCAGTACTTC CAWGGVETQYF
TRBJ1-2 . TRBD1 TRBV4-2 TGTGCCAGCAGCCAACCGACGACAGGGGGAAGTCCTAACTATGGCTACACCTTC CASSQPTTGGSPNYGYTF
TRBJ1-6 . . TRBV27 TGTGCCAGCAGCCTCCCAGGGGAACCCCTCCACTTT CASSLPGEPLHF
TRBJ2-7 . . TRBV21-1 TGTGCCAGCAGCAAAGCTGCGACAGGGGTAACCTACGAGCAGTACTTC CASSKAATGVTYEQYF
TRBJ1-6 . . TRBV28 TGTGCCAGCAGTTTATTGGCAGGGGCGGGTAATTCACCCCTCCACTTT CASSLLAGAGNSPLHF
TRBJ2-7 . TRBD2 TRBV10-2 TGCGCCAGCAGTGTATCGAACCCACTAGCGGGAACTTACGAGCAGTACTTC CASSVSNPLAGTYEQYF
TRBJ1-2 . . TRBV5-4 TGTGCCAGCAGCCCGGGAGCGAACGGCTACACCTTC CASSPGANGYTF
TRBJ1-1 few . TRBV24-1 TGTGCCACCAGTGACTCCGGGACACTGGGTAGGGCTTTCTTT CATSDSGTLGRAFF
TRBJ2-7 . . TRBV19 TGTGCCAGTACAGGAGGAGGCTTCCACGAGCAGTACTTC CASTGGGFHEQYF
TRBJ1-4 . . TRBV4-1 TGCGCCAGCGCCTGGAGGGTAGGTGAAAAACTGTTTTTT CASAWRVGEKLFF
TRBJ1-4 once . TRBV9 TGTGCCAGCAGCGTACAGGGCTGGAATGAAAAACTGTTTTTT CASSVQGWNEKLFF
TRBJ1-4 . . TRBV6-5 TGTGCCAGCAGGAGGCAGGGCGCAACTAATGAAAAACTGTTTTTT CASRRQGATNEKLFF
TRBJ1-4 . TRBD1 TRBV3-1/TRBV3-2 TGTGCCAGCAGCCAAAGGGGGCTGAATGAAAAACTGTTTTTT CASSQRGLNEKLFF
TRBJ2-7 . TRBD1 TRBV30 TGTGCCTGGAGAGGACAGGGGATTTTCGTCTACGAGCAGTACTTC CAWRGQGIFVYEQYF
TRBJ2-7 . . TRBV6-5 TGTGCCAGCAGAGATACAGAACATGGGCAGTACTTC CASRDTEHGQYF
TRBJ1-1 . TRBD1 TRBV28 TGTGCCAGCGGACAGGTACTCACTGAAGCTTTCTTT CASGQVLTEAFF
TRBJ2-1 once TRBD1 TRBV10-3 TGTGCCATCAGTGAGTCATCAGGGGGCGGTGAGCAGTTCTTC CAISESSGGGEQFF
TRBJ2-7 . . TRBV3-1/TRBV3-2 TGTGCCAGCAGCCAAAGTGAGCTTGAGCAGTACTTC CASSQSELEQYF
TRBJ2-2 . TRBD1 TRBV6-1 TGTGCCAGCAGTGAAGCGCTTCCGGGACAGGCGATCACCGGGGAGCTGTTTTTT CASSEALPGQAITGELFF
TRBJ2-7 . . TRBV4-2 TGTGCCAGCAGCCAAGACAAGGCTACAGGTTCGAGCTCCTACGAGCAGTACTTC CASSQDKATGSSSYEQYF
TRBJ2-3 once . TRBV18 TGTGCCAGCTCACCAGTCAGGGACACAGATACGCAGTATTTT CASSPVRDTDTQYF
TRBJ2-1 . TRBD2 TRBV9 TGTGCCAGCAGCGTTTCCAGCGGGGGGAGCTCCTACAATGAGCAGTTCTTC CASSVSSGGSSYNEQFF
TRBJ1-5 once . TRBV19 TGTGCCAGTAGTATGGAGACCCACGGCAATCAGCCCCAGCATTTT CASSMETHGNQPQHF
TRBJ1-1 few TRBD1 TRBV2 TGTGCCAGTACAGGGGACCCGAATACTGAAGCTTTCTTT CASTGDPNTEAFF
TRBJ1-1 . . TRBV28 TGTGCCAGCAGTTTAATCCGGGAGAACACTGAAGCTTTCTTT CASSLIRENTEAFF
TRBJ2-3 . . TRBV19 TGTGCCAGTAGTATGAGTACGGGGTTAAGCACAGATACGCAGTATTTT CASSMSTGLSTDTQYF
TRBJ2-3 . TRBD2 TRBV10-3 TGTGCCATCGGCCCACTAGCGGGAGGGGATACGCAGTATTTT CAIGPLAGGDTQYF
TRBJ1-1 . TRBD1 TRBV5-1 TGCGCCAGCAGCACCGGGACAGGGTCCACTGAAGCTTTCTTT CASSTGTGSTEAFF
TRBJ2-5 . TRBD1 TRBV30 TGTGCCTGGAACCCGGGACAGGGCACGACCCAGTACTTC CAWNPGQGTTQYF
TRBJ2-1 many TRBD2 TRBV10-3 TGTGCCATCAGTGAGTCGACTAGCGGGGGCAATGAGCAGTTCTTC CAISESTSGGNEQFF
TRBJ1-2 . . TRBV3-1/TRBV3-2 TGTGCCAGCAGCCAAGAAACAGCCTCCTATGGCTACACCTTC CASSQETASYGYTF
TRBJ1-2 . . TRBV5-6 TGTGCCAGCAGCTCTGGGGGCTCCCCTAACTATGGCTACACCTTC CASSSGGSPNYGYTF
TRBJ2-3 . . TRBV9 TGTGCCAGCAGCGCGTCAGATACGCAGTATTTT CASSASDTQYF
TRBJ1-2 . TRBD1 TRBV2 TGTGCCAGGGAACCGGGACAGGGCCCCTATGGCTACACCTTC CAREPGQGPYGYTF
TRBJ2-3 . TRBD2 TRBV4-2 TGTGCCAGCAGCCAAGGGCCCCCCAGCGGGGGGGGGACAGATACGCAGTATTTT CASSQGPPSGGGTDTQYF
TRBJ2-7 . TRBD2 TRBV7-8 TGTGCCAGCAGCTTAGTAGCGGGGGGGGCCTACGAGCAGTACTTC CASSLVAGGAYEQYF
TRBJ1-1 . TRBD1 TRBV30 TGTGCCTGGGTCCGACAGGGTTGGACTGAAGCTTTCTTT CAWVRQGWTEAFF
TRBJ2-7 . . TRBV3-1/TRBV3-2 TGTGCCAGCAGGAAGCTAGACGGCTACTCTTTTTCCTTC CASRKLDGYSFSF
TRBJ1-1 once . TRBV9 TGTGCCAGCAGCTCGCGATCTAAGATGAACACTGAAGCTTTCTTT CASSSRSKMNTEAFF
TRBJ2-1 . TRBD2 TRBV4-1 TGCGCCAGCAGCCCTGGACTAGCGGCTTACAATGAGCAGTTCTTC CASSPGLAAYNEQFF
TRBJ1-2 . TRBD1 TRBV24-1 TGTGCCACCAGTGATGCCGGGACAGGGGGCTATGGCTACACCTTC CATSDAGTGGYGYTF
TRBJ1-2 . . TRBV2 TGTGCCAGCAGTAGACAGGATAACTATGGCTACACCTTC CASSRQDNYGYTF
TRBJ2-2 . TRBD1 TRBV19 TGTGCCAGTAGTATGAGACAGGGGACCGGGGAGCTGTTTTTT CASSMRQGTGELFF